This is a list of T cell receptor beta chains from one sample in a study of blood T cell repertoires in COVID-19. Profiling relied on immunoSEQ multiplex PCR, and the TCRdb table lists in-frame clones only, not all of them. The table records 110,000 to 150,000 clones, about 85% of them present only once. Sequenced input: PBMCs or T cells enriched from blood (not recorded which). These receptors all come from a woman in her thirties or forties who had recovered from COVID-19. CDR3s include the opening cysteine and the closing phenylalanine or tryptophan. D genes are given only for firm matches. Clone size is shown for a subset of rows, as once, few, many or a class of expanded clone.

TRBJ2-1,-,TRBV14,15,TRBD1,CASSQTGGSNNEQFF,TGTGCCAGCAGCCAGACAGGGGGGTCGAACAATGAGCAGTTCTTC
TRBJ2-7,many,TRBV18,12,TRBD1,CASSGQSYEQYF,TGTGCCAGCTCGGGACAGTCCTACGAGCAGTACTTC
TRBJ1-1,-,TRBV11-1,13,-,CASSLVSNTEAFF,TGTGCCAGCAGCTTAGTCTCGAACACTGAAGCTTTCTTT
TRBJ2-1,-,TRBV30,17,TRBD2,CAWSVAGGPPLNNEQFF,TGTGCCTGGAGTGTAGCGGGGGGGCCTCCACTCAACAATGAGCAGTTCTTC
TRBJ1-5,-,TRBV4-1,16,TRBD1,CASSSEGGTGDQPQHF,TGCGCCAGCTCCTCCGAGGGCGGGACAGGGGATCAGCCCCAGCATTTT
TRBJ2-1,-,TRBV6-5,15,-,CASTRDKGQYNEQFF,TGTGCCAGCACCCGGGACAAGGGGCAATACAATGAGCAGTTCTTC
TRBJ2-1,-,TRBV5-6,11,-,CASSRDSVSFF,TGTGCCAGCAGCCGGGACTCCGTTTCGTTCTTC
TRBJ1-4,-,TRBV6-5,14,TRBD1,CASSSGQVGEKLFF,TGTGCCAGCAGTTCGGGACAGGTTGGGGAAAAACTGTTTTTT
TRBJ2-7,-,TRBV3-1/TRBV3-2,14,TRBD2,CASSQTSGAHEQYF,TGTGCCAGCAGCCAGACTAGCGGGGCCCACGAGCAGTACTTC
TRBJ1-5,many,TRBV4-1,14,-,CASSQDEGPGPQHF,TGCGCCAGCAGCCAAGATGAGGGTCCAGGGCCCCAGCATTTT
TRBJ2-7,few,TRBV24-1,20,-,CATSERATGRYGRELGEQYF,TGTGCCACCAGTGAGCGCGCTACAGGGAGATACGGGCGGGAGCTCGGGGAGCAGTACTTC
TRBJ2-1,-,TRBV5-1,15,-,CASSFTMGARNEQFF,TGCGCCAGCAGCTTCACTATGGGGGCGCGGAATGAGCAGTTCTTC
TRBJ1-1,-,TRBV12-3/TRBV12-4,13,-,CASRPSGGTEAFF,TGTGCCAGCAGACCCTCCGGGGGCACTGAAGCTTTCTTT
TRBJ1-5,few,TRBV6-1,16,-,CASSEERGGTVMPQHF,TGTGCCAGCAGTGAAGAGAGGGGGGGGACCGTTATGCCCCAGCATTTT
TRBJ2-5,-,TRBV2,14,TRBD2,CASRLAGVLETQYF,TGTGCCAGCCGACTAGCGGGGGTCCTAGAGACCCAGTACTTC
TRBJ2-7,many,TRBV12-5,16,TRBD2,CASGLGRLAGRNEQYF,TGTGCTAGTGGTTTGGGACGATTAGCGGGAAGGAACGAGCAGTACTTC
TRBJ2-7,few,TRBV18,14,TRBD1,CASSPGQGISEQYF,TGTGCCAGCTCACCTGGACAGGGGATCTCCGAGCAGTACTTC
TRBJ1-1,-,TRBV6-1,15,-,CASSESDRMNTEAFF,TGTGCCAGCAGTGAGTCAGACAGAATGAACACTGAAGCTTTCTTT
TRBJ1-1,-,TRBV19,15,TRBD1,CASSRTGDADTEAFF,TGTGCCAGTAGTAGGACAGGGGACGCGGACACTGAAGCTTTCTTT
TRBJ2-7,-,TRBV5-1,16,TRBD2,CASSLAGLAGGHEQYF,TGCGCCAGCAGCTTGGCCGGGCTAGCGGGAGGGCACGAGCAGTACTTC
TRBJ2-5,-,TRBV6-5,15,-,CASTFTRRVQETQYF,TGTGCCAGCACCTTCACCCGCAGGGTTCAAGAGACCCAGTACTTC
TRBJ2-1,-,TRBV4-2,14,TRBD2,CASSQGPSGNEQFF,TGTGCCAGCAGCCAAGGGCCTAGCGGTAATGAGCAGTTCTTC
TRBJ1-6,-,TRBV27,15,-,CASSSAGGSNSPLHF,TGTGCCAGCAGTTCGGCGGGGGGGAGTAATTCACCCCTCCACTTT
TRBJ2-1,-,TRBV3-1/TRBV3-2,15,-,CASSQGRARYHEQFF,TGTGCCAGCAGCCAAGGGAGGGCGCGGTACCATGAGCAGTTCTTC
TRBJ2-1,-,TRBV29-1,15,TRBD2,CSVERTSGGPNEQFF,TGCAGCGTTGAACGAACTAGCGGGGGTCCCAATGAGCAGTTCTTC
TRBJ2-3,-,TRBV4-1,15,-,CASSQDIVIADTQYF,TGCGCCAGCAGCCAAGATATAGTGATAGCAGATACGCAGTATTTT
TRBJ2-3,-,TRBV6-1,15,TRBD2,CASSAAGVMTDTQYF,TGTGCCAGCAGTGCAGCGGGAGTGATGACAGATACGCAGTATTTT
TRBJ1-5,medium-sized,TRBV3-1/TRBV3-2,14,-,CASSQEQVSQPQHF,TGTGCCAGCAGCCAAGAACAGGTGAGTCAGCCCCAGCATTTT
TRBJ1-1,-,TRBV29-1,12,-,CSVRTESFEAFF,TGCAGCGTGAGGACAGAATCTTTTGAAGCTTTCTTT
TRBJ2-1,-,TRBV9,15,-,CASSVHGSSYNEQFF,TGTGCCAGCAGCGTACACGGGAGCTCCTACAATGAGCAGTTCTTC
TRBJ2-7,few,TRBV5-8,15,TRBD2,CASSLASSGSYEQYF,TGTGCCAGCAGCTTGGCCTCTAGCGGGAGTTACGAGCAGTACTTC
TRBJ2-7,-,TRBV3-1/TRBV3-2,16,TRBD1,CASSPLPGQSSYEQYF,TGTGCCAGCAGCCCCCTTCCGGGACAGAGCTCCTACGAGCAGTACTTC
TRBJ1-2,-,TRBV2,15,TRBD1,CASSERRGQDYGYTF,TGTGCCAGCAGTGAGAGGAGGGGGCAGGACTATGGCTACACCTTC
TRBJ2-3,-,TRBV10-1,15,TRBD1,CASSRGQGNTDTQYF,TGCGCCAGCAGCAGAGGACAGGGGAACACAGATACGCAGTATTTT
TRBJ1-2,once,TRBV19,16,TRBD1,CASSSGQGRANYGYTF,TGTGCCAGTAGTAGCGGACAGGGGAGAGCTAACTATGGCTACACCTTC
TRBJ2-2,once,TRBV29-1,15,TRBD2,CSVEFSGGYTGELFF,TGCAGCGTTGAGTTTAGCGGGGGATACACCGGGGAGCTGTTTTTT
TRBJ1-4,once,TRBV25-1,15,-,CASSEWGGSNEKLFF,TGTGCCAGCAGTGAATGGGGGGGGTCTAATGAAAAACTGTTTTTT
TRBJ2-5,-,TRBV5-1,15,TRBD2,CASSLTSGAQETQYF,TGCGCCAGCAGCTTGACTAGCGGGGCCCAAGAGACCCAGTACTTC
TRBJ1-1,-,TRBV10-3,17,-,CAISESPWELAHTEAFF,TGTGCCATCAGTGAGTCACCCTGGGAACTAGCGCACACTGAAGCTTTCTTT
TRBJ1-1,once,TRBV10-3,13,-,CAISESIVNEAFF,TGTGCCATCAGTGAGTCTATCGTAAATGAAGCTTTCTTT
TRBJ2-7,-,TRBV1,19,-,CTSSPVGPKNQDRTYEQYF,TGCACCAGCAGCCCGGTGGGCCCAAAAAATCAGGACAGAACCTACGAGCAGTACTTC
TRBJ2-7,-,TRBV4-2,17,-,CASSQDPLWGTGNEQYF,TGTGCCAGCAGCCAAGACCCCTTGTGGGGTACAGGTAACGAGCAGTACTTC
TRBJ1-6,-,TRBV5-1,14,TRBD1,CASSLQGAYSPLHF,TGCGCCAGCAGCTTGCAGGGGGCCTATTCACCCCTCCACTTT
TRBJ1-6,-,TRBV27,13,-,CATQGGGNSPLHF,TGTGCCACCCAAGGGGGGGGTAATTCACCCCTCCACTTT
TRBJ2-2,-,TRBV5-1,15,-,CASSLLRVNTGELFF,TGCGCCAGCAGCTTGTTACGGGTTAACACCGGGGAGCTGTTTTTT
TRBJ2-3,-,TRBV6-5,16,TRBD1,CASSYPSTGGTDTQYF,TGTGCCAGCAGTTACCCCTCAACAGGGGGCACAGATACGCAGTATTTT
TRBJ2-1,once,TRBV5-5,14,TRBD1,CASSIGQGHNEQFF,TGTGCCAGCAGCATTGGACAGGGACACAATGAGCAGTTCTTC
TRBJ1-1,-,TRBV30,14,TRBD1,CAWSGQGRWTEAFF,TGTGCCTGGAGTGGACAGGGGAGGTGGACTGAAGCTTTCTTT
TRBJ1-2,-,TRBV6-5,14,-,CASSPSHSTYGYTF,TGTGCCAGCAGTCCCTCGCACAGCACTTATGGCTACACCTTC
TRBJ1-6,-,TRBV30,13,-,CAWRSSGDSPLHF,TGTGCCTGGAGAAGCTCAGGCGATTCACCCCTCCACTTT
TRBJ2-1,-,TRBV11-2,13,TRBD2,CASSRGGYNEQFF,TGTGCCAGCAGCCGGGGGGGATACAATGAGCAGTTCTTC
TRBJ2-6,-,TRBV7-2,13,-,CASSLPPSNVLTF,TGTGCCAGCAGCTTACCCCCCTCGAACGTCCTGACTTTC
TRBJ2-2,-,TRBV14,15,-,CASSQEDRNTGELFF,TGTGCCAGCAGCCAAGAGGACAGAAACACCGGGGAGCTGTTTTTT
TRBJ1-5,-,TRBV15,15,-,CATSRGGGDFQPQHF,TGTGCCACCAGCAGAGGGGGGGGTGATTTTCAGCCCCAGCATTTT
TRBJ2-5,-,TRBV2,17,TRBD2,CASSEAAGGGYQETQYF,TGTGCCAGCAGTGAAGCGGCGGGCGGGGGGTACCAAGAGACCCAGTACTTC
TRBJ2-6,-,TRBV19,16,-,CASSIGESSGANVLTF,TGTGCCAGTAGTATAGGTGAGAGCTCTGGGGCCAACGTCCTGACTTTC
TRBJ2-5,-,TRBV5-1,14,TRBD2,CASSPGLARETQYF,TGCGCCAGCAGCCCGGGACTAGCGCGCGAGACCCAGTACTTC
TRBJ1-6,-,TRBV25-1,14,TRBD1,CASRTTGYNSPLHF,TGTGCCAGCAGAACGACAGGGTACAATTCACCCCTCCACTTT
TRBJ2-5,once,TRBV7-8,16,TRBD2,CASSPAYRGVGETQYF,TGTGCCAGCAGCCCGGCTTACCGGGGGGTGGGGGAGACCCAGTACTTC